A single sample gave rise to the 3 T cell receptor beta chains below, sequenced in a study of prognosis after radiotherapy for stage I lung cancer (dated by TCRdb to the early 2020s). The sequencing machine was an Illumina HiSeq 3000. Two rounds of multiplex PCR were performed to amplify the TCR beta CDR3 region from genomic DNA. In the first round of PCR, primers specific to each TRBV and TRBJ gene were used, and the primer sequences are filed in Chinese patent CN105087789A. TCRdb reanalyzed the raw reads on its own, using fastp at Q25 for trimming and MiXCR for clone calling, and kept in-frame beta chains. CDR3 protein sequences are deduplicated, and each keeps its most common genes and DNA. For this sample the table gives over 45,000 distinct CDR3 sequences, of which about 30% were detected only once. The top ten constitute about 7.5% of the sample. This specimen was PBMCs, taken before or after stereotactic body radiation therapy (not recorded which). These receptor sequences come from a donor over 45 with non-small cell lung cancer.

This clonotype was detected many times. The chain has TRBV6-1 and TRBJ1-2; 7 nucleotides align to TRBD1. Germline CDR1 reads MNHNS; CDR2 reads SASEGT. The CDR3 spans 13 residues. J was trimmed by 8 bases and V by 7 bases; bases with no gene match: 10. CDR3 sequence (DNA): TGTGCCAGCACCAGGGGGGCTTCTAGGGGCTACACCTTC. Protein product: CASTRGASRGYTF.

This clonotype was seen ten or more times. The rearrangement uses TRBV20-1 and TRBJ2-7; TRBD2 aligns across 7 bases. The CDR3 loop spans 14 amino acids. CDR1 and CDR2 (germline): DFQATT, SNEGSKA (reference sequence). Germline trimming cut 2 bases from V and 2 bases from J; bases unmatched to any gene: 6. CDR3 DNA: TGCAGTGCTAGACCCCGGGGGGTACCCTACGAGCAGTACTTC. Translation: CSARPRGVPYEQYF.

About this clonotype: This sequence may be a read error, since a much larger clone differs from it by one base. The V call is TRBV10-3, the J call TRBJ1-1; tentative D call: TRBD1 (5 bases). Germline V gives CDR1 ENHRY, CDR2 SYGVKD. This CDR3 is 12 amino acids long. The V end lost 10 bases, the J end lost 5 bases, and 14 bases lay between the germline ends. The CDR3: CATLAGETEAFF. The CDR3 DNA is TGTGCCACACTCGCGGGGGAAACTGAAGCTTTCTTT.